The clone carrying this T cell receptor (beta chain) has a single count. Its antigen is undetermined. The germline gene is not matched at one end of the junction; a read error may be the cause. This sample stems from a study of blood T cells in healthy people across ages. Overall study findings and caveats: Higher naive T cell percentage went strongly together with higher TCR beta diversity.

PCR was performed a second time for about 6 to 12 cycles using a sample-barcoded 5' primer and a J-beta primer mix. TCRdb fed the 5' RACE reads into MiXCR, producing one record per CDR3 protein. The sample yields 1.5 million or so distinct CDR3 sequences, roughly 45% seen once. Germline values: CDR1 DFQATT, CDR2 SNEGSKA (reference sequence). This CDR3 is built from 12 residues. V and J are TRBV20-1 and TRBJ2-7; tentatively, D is TRBD2 (6 bases). The specimen was blood. This TCR came from a woman younger than 35 in good health. CDR3 protein: CGASKVEGEQYF. The CDR3 bases are TGCGGTGCCTCAAAGGTGGAGGGGGAGCAGTACTTC.